This T cell receptor (beta chain) derives from a study of cytomegalovirus exposure and HLA in healthy donors. Trimming cost V 4 bases and J 7 bases; bases outside gene matches: 9. CDR1 and CDR2 from the germline V gene are SGHNT and YYREEE (reference sequence). CDR3 length equals 14 residues. Vbeta (60) and Jbeta (13) primers were used in the PCR. Repertoires were generated with immunoSEQ multiplex PCR, while TCRdb's copy carries only in-frame clones and drops some. Of 130,000 to 150,000 clones in the sample, over 65% were seen once. V gene TRBV5-4 combines with J gene TRBJ2-7; TRBD1 matches at 9 bases. The source of this sequence is a man aged 40-50 years in good health and CMV-seropositive. Sequenced: PBMCs. The CDR3 loop is CASSTKQGAREQYF. The CDR3 DNA is TGTGCCAGCAGCACCAAACAGGGGGCGCGGGAGCAGTACTTC.